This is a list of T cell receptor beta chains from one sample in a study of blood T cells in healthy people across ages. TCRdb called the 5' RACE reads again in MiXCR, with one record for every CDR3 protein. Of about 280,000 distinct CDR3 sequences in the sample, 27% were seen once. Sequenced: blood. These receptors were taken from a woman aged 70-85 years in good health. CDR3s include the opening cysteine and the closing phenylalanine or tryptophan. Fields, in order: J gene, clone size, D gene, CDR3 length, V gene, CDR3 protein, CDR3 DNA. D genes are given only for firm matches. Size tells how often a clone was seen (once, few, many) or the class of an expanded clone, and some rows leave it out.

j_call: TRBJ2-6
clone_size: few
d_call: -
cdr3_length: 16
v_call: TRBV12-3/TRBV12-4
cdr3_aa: CASSSQGHSGANVLTF
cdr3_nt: TGTGCCAGCAGTTCCCAGGGCCACTCTGGGGCCAACGTCCTGACTTTC

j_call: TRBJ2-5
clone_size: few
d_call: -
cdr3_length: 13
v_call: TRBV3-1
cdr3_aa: CASRGTRWETQYF
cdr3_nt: TGTGCCAGCAGAGGAACGCGTTGGGAGACCCAGTACTTC

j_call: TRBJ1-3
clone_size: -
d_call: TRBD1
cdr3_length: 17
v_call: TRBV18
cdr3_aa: CASSTTGTGGSGNTIYF
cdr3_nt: TGTGCCAGCTCAACTACCGGGACAGGGGGCTCTGGAAACACCATATATTTT

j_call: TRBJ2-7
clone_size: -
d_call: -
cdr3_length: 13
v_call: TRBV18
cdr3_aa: CVSPPQRAYEQYF
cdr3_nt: TGTGTCAGCCCACCACAGCGGGCCTACGAGCAGTACTTC

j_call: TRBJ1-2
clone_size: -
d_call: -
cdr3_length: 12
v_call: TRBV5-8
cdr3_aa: CASSPRAWGYTF
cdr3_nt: TGTGCCAGCAGCCCCCGGGCCTGGGGCTACACCTTC

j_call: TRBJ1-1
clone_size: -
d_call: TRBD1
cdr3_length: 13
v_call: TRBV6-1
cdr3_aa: CASSELFGQVAFF
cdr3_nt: TGTGCCAGCAGTGAACTGTTCGGACAGGTTGCTTTCTTT

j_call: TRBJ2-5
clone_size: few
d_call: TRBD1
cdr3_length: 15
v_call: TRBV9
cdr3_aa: CASSGERTGGETQYF
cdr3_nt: TGTGCCAGCAGCGGAGAAAGGACAGGGGGGGAGACCCAGTACTTC

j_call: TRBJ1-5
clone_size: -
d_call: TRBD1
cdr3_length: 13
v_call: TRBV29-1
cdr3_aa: CSVSGTGGQPQHF
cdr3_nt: TGCAGCGTTTCCGGGACAGGCGGTCAGCCCCAGCATTTT

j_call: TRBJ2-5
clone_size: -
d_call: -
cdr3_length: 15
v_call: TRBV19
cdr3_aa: CASRDPGHRAETQYF
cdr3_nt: TGTGCCAGTAGGGACCCGGGACACCGAGCAGAGACCCAGTACTTC

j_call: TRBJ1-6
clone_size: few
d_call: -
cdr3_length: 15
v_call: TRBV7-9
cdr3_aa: CASSSTGGARSPLHF
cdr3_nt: TGTGCCAGCAGCTCCACAGGAGGGGCACGGTCACCCCTCCACTTT

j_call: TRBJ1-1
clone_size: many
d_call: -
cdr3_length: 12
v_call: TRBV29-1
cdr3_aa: CSVDRGYTEAFF
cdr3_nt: TGCAGCGTTGACAGGGGTTACACTGAAGCTTTCTTT

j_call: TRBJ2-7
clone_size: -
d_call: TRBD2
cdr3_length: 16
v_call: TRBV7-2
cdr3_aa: CASSIAGTSGSYEQCF
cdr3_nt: TGTGCCAGCAGCATCGCCGGGACTAGCGGTTCCTACGAGCAGTGCTTC

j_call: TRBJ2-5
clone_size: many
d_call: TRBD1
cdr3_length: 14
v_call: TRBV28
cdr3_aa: CASSLRQGRETQYF
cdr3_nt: TGTGCCAGCAGTCTAAGACAGGGGCGGGAGACCCAGTACTTC

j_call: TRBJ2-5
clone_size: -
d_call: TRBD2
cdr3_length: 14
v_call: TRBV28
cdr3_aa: CASSGRGRKETQCF
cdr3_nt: TGTGCCAGCAGTGGGAGGGGAAGAAAAGAGACCCAGTGCTTC

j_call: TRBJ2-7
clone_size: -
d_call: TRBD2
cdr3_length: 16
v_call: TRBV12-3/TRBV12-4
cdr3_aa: CASSAILAGGSYEQYF
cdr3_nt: TGTGCCAGCAGTGCCATATTAGCGGGGGGCTCCTACGAGCAGTACTTC

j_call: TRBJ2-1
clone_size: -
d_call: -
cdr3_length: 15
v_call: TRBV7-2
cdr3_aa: CASSSTFSSYNEQFF
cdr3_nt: TGTGCCAGCAGTTCGACTTTCAGCTCCTACAATGAGCAGTTCTTC

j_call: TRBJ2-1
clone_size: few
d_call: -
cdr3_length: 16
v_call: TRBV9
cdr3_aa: CASSVTTRPRSNEQFF
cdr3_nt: TGTGCCAGCAGCGTGACGACGCGGCCACGTTCCAATGAGCAGTTCTTC

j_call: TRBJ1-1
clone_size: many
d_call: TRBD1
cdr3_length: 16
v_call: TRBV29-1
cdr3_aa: CSARPRTQGGNTEAFF
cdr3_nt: TGCAGCGCACGTCCCCGGACGCAGGGGGGGAACACTGAAGCTTTCTTT

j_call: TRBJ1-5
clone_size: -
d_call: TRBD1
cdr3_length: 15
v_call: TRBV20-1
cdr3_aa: CSATPGQAINQPQHF
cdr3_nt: TGCAGTGCTACACCCGGACAGGCGATCAATCAGCCCCAGCATTTT

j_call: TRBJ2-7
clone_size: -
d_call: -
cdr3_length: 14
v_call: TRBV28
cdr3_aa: CASSKSRVPYEQYF
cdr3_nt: TGTGCCAGCAGTAAATCCAGGGTCCCCTACGAGCAGTACTTC

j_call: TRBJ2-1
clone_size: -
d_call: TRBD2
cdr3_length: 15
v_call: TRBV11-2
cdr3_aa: CASSLTSGAGNEQFF
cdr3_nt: TGTGCCAGCAGCTTGACTAGCGGGGCGGGGAATGAGCAGTTCTTC

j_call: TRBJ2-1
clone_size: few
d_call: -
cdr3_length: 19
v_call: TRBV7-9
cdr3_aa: CASSSKLYSPGRVGNEQFF
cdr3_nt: TGTGCCAGCAGCTCTAAGCTTTACTCCCCGGGACGGGTTGGGAATGAGCAGTTCTTC

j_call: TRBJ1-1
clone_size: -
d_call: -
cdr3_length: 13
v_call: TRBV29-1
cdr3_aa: CSVEGVANTEAFF
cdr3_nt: TGCAGCGTTGAGGGTGTTGCGAACACTGAAGCTTTCTTT

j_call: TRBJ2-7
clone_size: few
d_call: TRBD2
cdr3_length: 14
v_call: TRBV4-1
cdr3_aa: CASSQGGRGYEQYF
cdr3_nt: TGCGCCAGCAGCCAAGGCGGGAGAGGGTACGAGCAGTACTTC

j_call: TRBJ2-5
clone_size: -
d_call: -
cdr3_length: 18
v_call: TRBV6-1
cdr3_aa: CTSRRERSREAGEKTQYF
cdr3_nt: TGTACCAGCAGGAGGGAAAGATCCAGAGAGGCAGGAGAAAAGACCCAGTACTTC

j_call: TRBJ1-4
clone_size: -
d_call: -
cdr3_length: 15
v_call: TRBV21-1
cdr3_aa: CASSKYRGTNEKLFF
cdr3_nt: TGTGCCAGCAGCAAATACAGGGGAACTAATGAAAAACTGTTTTTT

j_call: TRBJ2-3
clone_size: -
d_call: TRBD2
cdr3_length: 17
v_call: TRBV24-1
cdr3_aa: CATSGSSGRAGKDTQYF
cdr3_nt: TGTGCCACCAGTGGCTCTAGCGGGAGGGCCGGCAAGGATACGCAGTATTTT

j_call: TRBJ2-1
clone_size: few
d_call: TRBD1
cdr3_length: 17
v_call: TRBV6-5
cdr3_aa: CASSLDRGGSSYNEQFF
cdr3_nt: TGTGCCAGCAGTTTGGACAGGGGGGGTAGCTCCTACAATGAGCAGTTCTTC

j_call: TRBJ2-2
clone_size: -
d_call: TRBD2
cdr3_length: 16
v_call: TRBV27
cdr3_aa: CASSLSGSGGRGELFF
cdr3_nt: TGTGCCAGCAGTTTATCGGGTAGCGGGGGCAGGGGGGAGCTGTTTTTT

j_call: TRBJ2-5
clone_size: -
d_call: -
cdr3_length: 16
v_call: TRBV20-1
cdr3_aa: CSAREGIKQFRETQYF
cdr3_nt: TGCAGTGCTAGAGAGGGGATCAAACAATTCCGGGAGACCCAGTACTTC

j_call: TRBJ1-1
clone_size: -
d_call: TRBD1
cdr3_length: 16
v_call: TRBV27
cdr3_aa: CASSLDDRGRNTEAFF
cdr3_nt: TGTGCCAGCAGTTTGGATGACAGGGGGAGGAACACTGAAGCTTTCTTT

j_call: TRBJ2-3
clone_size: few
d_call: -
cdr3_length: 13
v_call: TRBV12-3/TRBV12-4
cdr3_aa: CASSFVDTDTQYF
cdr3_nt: TGTGCCAGCAGTTTTGTGGATACAGATACGCAGTATTTT

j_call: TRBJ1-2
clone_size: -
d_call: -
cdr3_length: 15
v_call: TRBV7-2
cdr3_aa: CASSRRRGAPYGYTF
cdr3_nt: TGTGCCAGCAGCCGTCGGCGGGGGGCGCCCTATGGCTACACCTTC

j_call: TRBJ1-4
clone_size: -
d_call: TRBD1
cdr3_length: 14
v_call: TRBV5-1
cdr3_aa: CASQGTGANEKLFF
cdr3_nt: TGCGCCAGCCAAGGGACAGGGGCTAATGAAAAACTGTTTTTT

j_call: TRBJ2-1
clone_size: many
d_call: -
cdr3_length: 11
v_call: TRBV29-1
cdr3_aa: CSVVGELEQFF
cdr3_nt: TGCAGCGTTGTCGGGGAACTTGAGCAGTTCTTC

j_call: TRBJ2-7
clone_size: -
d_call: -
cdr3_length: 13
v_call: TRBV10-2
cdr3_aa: CASSEVSSYEQYF
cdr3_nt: TGCGCCAGCAGTGAGGTGAGCTCCTACGAGCAGTACTTC

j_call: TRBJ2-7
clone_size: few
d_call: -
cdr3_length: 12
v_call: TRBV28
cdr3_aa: CASSLAGVEQYF
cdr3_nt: TGTGCCAGCAGTTTGGCAGGGGTCGAGCAGTACTTC

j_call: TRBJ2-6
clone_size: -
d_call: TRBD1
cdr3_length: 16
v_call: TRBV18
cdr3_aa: CASSPGQGTGANVLTF
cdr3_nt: TGTGCCAGCTCACCGGGACAGGGTACTGGGGCCAACGTCCTGACTTTC

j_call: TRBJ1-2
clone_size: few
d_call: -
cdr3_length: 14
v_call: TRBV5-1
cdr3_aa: CASSQGGRNYGYTF
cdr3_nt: TGCGCCAGCAGTCAAGGGGGGCGGAACTATGGCTACACCTTC

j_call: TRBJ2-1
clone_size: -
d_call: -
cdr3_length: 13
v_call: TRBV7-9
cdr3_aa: CASSLSLGDEQFF
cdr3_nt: TGTGCCAGCAGCTTATCATTGGGCGATGAGCAGTTCTTC

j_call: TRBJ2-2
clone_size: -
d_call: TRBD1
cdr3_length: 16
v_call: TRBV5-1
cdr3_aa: CASSLGQGAPTGELFF
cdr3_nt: TGCGCCAGCAGCTTGGGACAGGGGGCGCCGACCGGGGAGCTGTTTTTT

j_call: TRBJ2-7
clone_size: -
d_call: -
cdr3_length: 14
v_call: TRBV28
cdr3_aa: CASTKRGFRDEQYF
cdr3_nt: TGTGCCAGCACCAAACGGGGGTTTCGCGACGAGCAGTACTTC

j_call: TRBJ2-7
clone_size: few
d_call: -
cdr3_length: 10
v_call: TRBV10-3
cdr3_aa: CATGDYEQYF
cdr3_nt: TGTGCCACGGGGGATTACGAGCAGTACTTC

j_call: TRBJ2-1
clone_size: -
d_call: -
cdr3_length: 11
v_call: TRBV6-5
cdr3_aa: CASSPGGPQFF
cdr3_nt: TGTGCCAGCAGTCCCGGGGGACCCCAGTTCTTC

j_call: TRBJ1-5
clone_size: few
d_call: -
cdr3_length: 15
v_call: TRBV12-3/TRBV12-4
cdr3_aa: CASSPPQLSNQPQHF
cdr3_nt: TGTGCCAGCAGCCCACCCCAGCTCAGCAATCAGCCCCAGCATTTT

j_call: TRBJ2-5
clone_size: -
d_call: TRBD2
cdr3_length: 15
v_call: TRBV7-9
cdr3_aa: CASSNPGLAVETQYF
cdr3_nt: TGTGCCAGCAGCAATCCGGGACTAGCTGTAGAGACCCAGTACTTC

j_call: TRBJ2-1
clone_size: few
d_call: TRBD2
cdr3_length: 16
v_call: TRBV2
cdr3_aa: CASMGGLARRGNEQFF
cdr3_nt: TGTGCCAGCATGGGGGGACTAGCGCGAAGGGGCAATGAGCAGTTCTTC

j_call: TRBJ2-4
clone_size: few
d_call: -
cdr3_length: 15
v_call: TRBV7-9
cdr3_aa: CASSLPGEAKNIQYF
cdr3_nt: TGTGCCAGCAGCTTACCCGGGGAGGCCAAAAACATTCAGTACTTC

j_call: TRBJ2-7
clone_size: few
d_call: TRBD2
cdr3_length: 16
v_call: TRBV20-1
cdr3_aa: CSAPRPIAGGRYEQYF
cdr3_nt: TGCAGTGCCCCACGGCCAATAGCGGGAGGACGCTACGAGCAGTACTTC

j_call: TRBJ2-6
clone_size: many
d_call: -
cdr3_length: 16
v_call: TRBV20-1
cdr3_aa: CSARASGEPGANVLTF
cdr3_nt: TGCAGTGCTAGGGCGTCCGGAGAACCTGGGGCCAACGTCCTGACTTTC

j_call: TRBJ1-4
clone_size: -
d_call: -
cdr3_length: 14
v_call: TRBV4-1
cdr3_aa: CASSQDRGTEKLFF
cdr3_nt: TGCGCCAGCAGCCAAGACAGGGGAACCGAAAAACTGTTTTTT

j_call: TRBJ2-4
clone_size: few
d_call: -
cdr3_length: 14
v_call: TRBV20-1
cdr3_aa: CSASSGQEKNIQYF
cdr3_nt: TGCAGTGCTAGTAGCGGACAGGAAAAAAACATTCAGTACTTC

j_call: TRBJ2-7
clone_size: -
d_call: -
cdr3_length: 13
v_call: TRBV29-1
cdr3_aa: CSVEARRSYEQYF
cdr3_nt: TGCAGCGTTGAAGCACGGAGGTCCTACGAGCAGTACTTC

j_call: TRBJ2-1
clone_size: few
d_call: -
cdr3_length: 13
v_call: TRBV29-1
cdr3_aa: CSVRPTSYNEQFF
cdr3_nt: TGCAGCGTCCGGCCTACTTCCTACAATGAGCAGTTCTTC